This T cell receptor beta chain was found in a study of neoadjuvant anti-PD-1 for oral cavity cancer. Study-level results: Pretreatment Treg/Th17 ratio correlated inversely with post-treatment tumor clonality.

Generated by immunoSEQ multiplex PCR, the TCRdb table keeps only in-frame clones and is missing some. The table includes 15,000 to 20,000 clones, less than 80% detected once. This CDR3 has 12 residues. V lost 7 bases and J lost 5; bases outside the gene matches: 1. In germline, CDR1 is SNHLY, CDR2 FYNNEI. Cohort: HPV-negative, locally advanced oral cavity squamous cell carcinoma patients. A note on this clone: Antigen specificity is unknown.

This TCR derives from a person aged 35-80 years with oral cavity squamous cell carcinoma. The V and J genes are TRBV2 and TRBJ2-3; 9 bases map to TRBD1. The source material was PBMCs, sampled before nivolumab (anti-PD-1) treatment. CDR3 bases: TGTGCCAGCAACAGGGGGCAAGATACGCAGTATTTT. This sequence encodes CASNRGQDTQYF.